A selection of T cell receptor beta chains follows, all from one sample in a study of blood T cells in healthy people across ages. TCRdb reprocessed the 5' RACE reads via MiXCR and lists one record per CDR3 protein. Among about 640,000 distinct CDR3 sequences listed, around two fifths were seen once. Material: blood. The receptors here all came from a man aged 80 or over in good health. Each CDR3 is given with its conserved first and last residue. Fields, in order: CDR3 length, V gene, clone size, J gene, D gene, CDR3 protein, CDR3 DNA. D genes are given only for firm matches. The size field is filled for only some rows; it gives once, few, many or a size class.

CDR3 length: 18
V gene: TRBV11-3
clone size: once
J gene: TRBJ2-3
D gene: TRBD2
CDR3 protein: CASSSRTSGPGGTDTQYF
CDR3 DNA: TGTGCCAGCAGCTCTAGGACTAGCGGCCCTGGGGGCACAGATACGCAGTATTTT

CDR3 length: 15
V gene: TRBV5-1
clone size: few
J gene: TRBJ2-5
D gene: TRBD1
CDR3 protein: CASSVDRVGGETQYF
CDR3 DNA: TGCGCCAGCAGCGTGGACAGGGTTGGAGGAGAGACCCAGTACTTC

CDR3 length: 14
V gene: TRBV6-6
clone size: NA
J gene: TRBJ2-5
D gene: TRBD2
CDR3 protein: CASRLAVVGETQYF
CDR3 DNA: TGTGCCAGCAGGCTAGCGGTGGTGGGAGAGACCCAGTACTTC

CDR3 length: 14
V gene: TRBV19
clone size: once
J gene: TRBJ1-4
D gene: NA
CDR3 protein: CASRTGPYNEKLFF
CDR3 DNA: TGTGCCAGTAGGACCGGGCCATATAATGAAAAACTGTTTTTT

CDR3 length: 17
V gene: TRBV25-1
clone size: few
J gene: TRBJ2-4
D gene: TRBD1
CDR3 protein: CASSPRGQGTAKNIQYF
CDR3 DNA: TGTGCCAGCAGCCCCAGGGGGCAAGGCACTGCCAAAAACATTCAGTACTTC

CDR3 length: 15
V gene: TRBV12-5
clone size: NA
J gene: TRBJ2-3
D gene: TRBD1
CDR3 protein: CASGFGTASTDTQYF
CDR3 DNA: TGTGCTAGTGGTTTTGGGACAGCTAGCACAGATACGCAGTATTTT

CDR3 length: 15
V gene: TRBV5-1
clone size: NA
J gene: TRBJ2-1
D gene: TRBD2
CDR3 protein: CASNTGTSGSYEQFF
CDR3 DNA: TGCGCCAGCAACACAGGGACTAGCGGGAGCTATGAGCAGTTCTTC

CDR3 length: 14
V gene: TRBV5-1
clone size: few
J gene: TRBJ2-3
D gene: NA
CDR3 protein: CASSLNRPGDTQYF
CDR3 DNA: TGCGCCAGCAGCTTAAATAGGCCGGGGGATACGCAGTATTTT

CDR3 length: 16
V gene: TRBV7-9
clone size: NA
J gene: TRBJ2-2
D gene: TRBD1
CDR3 protein: CASSRDREGGTGELFF
CDR3 DNA: TGTGCCAGCAGCCGGGACAGGGAAGGTGGCACCGGGGAGCTGTTTTTT

CDR3 length: 17
V gene: TRBV7-9
clone size: NA
J gene: TRBJ2-3
D gene: TRBD1
CDR3 protein: CASSPPGTGITTDTQYF
CDR3 DNA: TGTGCCAGCAGCCCCCCCGGGACAGGGATTACCACAGATACGCAGTATTTT

CDR3 length: 12
V gene: TRBV6-6
clone size: NA
J gene: TRBJ2-7
D gene: NA
CDR3 protein: CASRRYRDEQYF
CDR3 DNA: TGTGCCAGCAGACGCTACAGGGACGAGCAGTACTTC

CDR3 length: 15
V gene: TRBV20-1
clone size: NA
J gene: TRBJ2-3
D gene: TRBD2
CDR3 protein: CSASRSSGRTDTQYF
CDR3 DNA: TGCAGTGCTAGTAGGTCCAGCGGGAGAACAGATACGCAGTATTTT

CDR3 length: 12
V gene: TRBV28
clone size: once
J gene: TRBJ2-7
D gene: NA
CDR3 protein: CATVRGPGEQYF
CDR3 DNA: TGTGCCACCGTTCGGGGGCCCGGCGAGCAGTACTTC

CDR3 length: 15
V gene: TRBV6-5
clone size: NA
J gene: TRBJ2-7
D gene: TRBD1
CDR3 protein: CASSYGTGGMYEQYF
CDR3 DNA: TGTGCCAGCAGTTACGGGACAGGGGGCATGTACGAGCAGTACTTC

CDR3 length: 13
V gene: TRBV7-9
clone size: few
J gene: TRBJ1-5
D gene: NA
CDR3 protein: CASSLAGPGPQHF
CDR3 DNA: TGTGCCAGCAGCTTAGCGGGCCCTGGGCCCCAGCATTTT

CDR3 length: 16
V gene: TRBV6-2/TRBV6-3
clone size: NA
J gene: TRBJ2-3
D gene: NA
CDR3 protein: CASSRAGLATTDTQYF
CDR3 DNA: TGTGCCAGCAGTCGCGCGGGACTCGCCACCACAGATACGCAGTATTTT

CDR3 length: 13
V gene: TRBV12-3/TRBV12-4
clone size: many
J gene: TRBJ2-4
D gene: TRBD2
CDR3 protein: CASSRGSSTFQYF
CDR3 DNA: TGTGCCAGCAGTCGCGGGAGTTCAACGTTCCAGTACTTC

CDR3 length: 17
V gene: TRBV4-3
clone size: many
J gene: TRBJ2-3
D gene: NA
CDR3 protein: CASSQGPAGEVSDTQYF
CDR3 DNA: TGCGCCAGCAGCCAAGGGCCCGCCGGGGAGGTATCAGATACGCAGTATTTT

CDR3 length: 16
V gene: TRBV7-3
clone size: few
J gene: TRBJ1-1
D gene: TRBD1
CDR3 protein: CASSLRPGTGLTEAFF
CDR3 DNA: TGTGCCAGCAGCCTACGTCCCGGGACAGGGCTGACTGAAGCTTTCTTT

CDR3 length: 13
V gene: TRBV28
clone size: NA
J gene: TRBJ1-1
D gene: NA
CDR3 protein: CASSQPGNTEAFF
CDR3 DNA: TGTGCCAGCAGTCAACCGGGGAACACTGAAGCTTTCTTT

CDR3 length: 14
V gene: TRBV27
clone size: few
J gene: TRBJ2-7
D gene: NA
CDR3 protein: CASSLKQGSYEQYF
CDR3 DNA: TGTGCCAGCAGTTTAAAACAGGGTTCTTACGAGCAGTACTTC

CDR3 length: 14
V gene: TRBV28
clone size: NA
J gene: TRBJ1-2
D gene: NA
CDR3 protein: CASSVGGQRYGYTF
CDR3 DNA: TGTGCCAGCAGTGTTGGGGGACAACGCTATGGCTACACCTTC

CDR3 length: 11
V gene: TRBV28
clone size: NA
J gene: TRBJ2-1
D gene: NA
CDR3 protein: CASSLFQRQFF
CDR3 DNA: TGTGCCAGCAGTTTATTCCAGCGGCAGTTCTTC

CDR3 length: 15
V gene: TRBV2
clone size: few
J gene: TRBJ2-6
D gene: NA
CDR3 protein: CASRKESSGANVLTF
CDR3 DNA: TGTGCCAGCAGGAAGGAGAGCTCTGGGGCCAACGTCCTGACTTTC

CDR3 length: 13
V gene: TRBV28
clone size: NA
J gene: TRBJ2-5
D gene: NA
CDR3 protein: CASSGAGQETQYF
CDR3 DNA: TGTGCCAGCAGCGGGGCAGGCCAAGAGACCCAGTACTTC

CDR3 length: 16
V gene: TRBV7-9
clone size: NA
J gene: TRBJ2-1
D gene: TRBD2
CDR3 protein: CASNPWGTSANNEQFF
CDR3 DNA: TGTGCCAGCAACCCTTGGGGGACTAGCGCAAACAATGAGCAGTTCTTC

CDR3 length: 14
V gene: TRBV20-1
clone size: few
J gene: TRBJ2-5
D gene: NA
CDR3 protein: CSARDSGSWETQYF
CDR3 DNA: TGCAGTGCTAGAGATTCGGGGTCCTGGGAGACCCAGTACTTC

CDR3 length: 12
V gene: TRBV2
clone size: many
J gene: TRBJ2-7
D gene: NA
CDR3 protein: CASSEERVEQYF
CDR3 DNA: TGTGCCAGCAGTGAAGAGCGGGTCGAGCAGTACTTC

CDR3 length: 16
V gene: TRBV4-1
clone size: NA
J gene: TRBJ2-7
D gene: TRBD1
CDR3 protein: CASSPRGQGPYNEQYF
CDR3 DNA: TGCGCCAGCAGCCCCCGAGGACAGGGCCCTTACAATGAGCAGTACTTC

CDR3 length: 12
V gene: TRBV6-2/TRBV6-3
clone size: NA
J gene: TRBJ1-1
D gene: NA
CDR3 protein: CASSWVGTEAFF
CDR3 DNA: TGTGCCAGCAGTTGGGTCGGCACTGAAGCTTTCTTT

CDR3 length: 17
V gene: TRBV7-9
clone size: NA
J gene: TRBJ2-2
D gene: NA
CDR3 protein: CASSWVPLARDTGELFF
CDR3 DNA: TGTGCCAGCAGCTGGGTGCCGTTAGCCCGGGACACCGGGGAGCTGTTTTTT

CDR3 length: 17
V gene: TRBV7-6
clone size: NA
J gene: TRBJ2-1
D gene: TRBD2
CDR3 protein: CASSLVASGGADGEQFF
CDR3 DNA: TGTGCCAGCAGCTTAGTCGCTAGCGGGGGGGCGGACGGCGAGCAGTTCTTC

CDR3 length: 13
V gene: TRBV7-9
clone size: few
J gene: TRBJ2-1
D gene: TRBD1
CDR3 protein: CASSLLQGQEQFF
CDR3 DNA: TGTGCCAGCAGCCTGCTACAGGGACAGGAGCAGTTCTTC

CDR3 length: 15
V gene: TRBV9
clone size: NA
J gene: TRBJ2-5
D gene: NA
CDR3 protein: CASSPQGGIRETQYF
CDR3 DNA: TGTGCCAGCAGCCCCCAGGGGGGGATTAGGGAGACCCAGTACTTC